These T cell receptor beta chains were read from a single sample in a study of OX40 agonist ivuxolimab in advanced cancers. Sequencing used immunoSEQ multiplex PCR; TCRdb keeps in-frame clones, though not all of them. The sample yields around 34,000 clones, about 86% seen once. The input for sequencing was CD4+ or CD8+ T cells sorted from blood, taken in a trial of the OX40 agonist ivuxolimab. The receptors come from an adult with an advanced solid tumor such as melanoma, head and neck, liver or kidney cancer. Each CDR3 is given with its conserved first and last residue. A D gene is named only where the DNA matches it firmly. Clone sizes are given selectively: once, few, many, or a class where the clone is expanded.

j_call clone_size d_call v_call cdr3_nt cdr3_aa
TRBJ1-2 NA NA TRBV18 TGTGTCAGCTCACCAGGGCAGACCAACACTAACTATGGCTACACCTTC CVSSPGQTNTNYGYTF
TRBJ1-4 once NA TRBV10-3 TGTGCCACCGGGGGAGGGCTGAGTGAAAAACTGTTTTTT CATGGGLSEKLFF
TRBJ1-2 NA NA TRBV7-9 TGTGCCAGCAGCCGTCGGACAGAGAGCTATGGCTACACCTTC CASSRRTESYGYTF
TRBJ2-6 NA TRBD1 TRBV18 TGTGCCAGCTCACCACCGAGGACAGGGGGTACTTACTCTGGGGCCAACGTCCTGACTTTC CASSPPRTGGTYSGANVLTF
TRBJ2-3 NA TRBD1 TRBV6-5 TGTGCCAGCAGTTACGCAGGGGGCTTGGATACGCAGTATTTT CASSYAGGLDTQYF
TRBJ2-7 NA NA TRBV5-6 TGTGCCAGCTCGCCCGGACCGCCCGCCGAGCAGTACTTC CASSPGPPAEQYF
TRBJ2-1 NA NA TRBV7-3 TGTGCCAGCAGCTTAACTTCCTACAATGAGCAGTTCTTC CASSLTSYNEQFF
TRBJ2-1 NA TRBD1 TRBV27 TGTGCCAGCAGTTTAAAGGGGGCGGGTATAACCGCCCGGAATGAGCAGTTCTTC CASSLKGAGITARNEQFF
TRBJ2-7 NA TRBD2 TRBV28 TGTGCCAGCAGCCAACCAGGGACTAGCTACGAGCAGTACTTC CASSQPGTSYEQYF
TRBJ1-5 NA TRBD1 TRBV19 TGTGCCAGTAGTTGGGACAGTGGGAGCAATCAGCCCCAGCATTTT CASSWDSGSNQPQHF
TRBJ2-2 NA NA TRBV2 TGTGCCAGCACTACCACAGGCACCGGGGAGCTGTTTTTT CASTTTGTGELFF
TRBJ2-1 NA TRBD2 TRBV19 TGTGCCAGTAGTATCCAACTAGCGGGAGGAAATGAGCAGTTCTTC CASSIQLAGGNEQFF
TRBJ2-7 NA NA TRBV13 TGTGCCAGCAGCTTATCCCACGACGGTACTTACGAGCAGTACTTC CASSLSHDGTYEQYF
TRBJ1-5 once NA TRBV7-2 TGTGCCAGCAGCTTAGCTGGTTTGGGTAATCAGCCCCAGCATTTT CASSLAGLGNQPQHF
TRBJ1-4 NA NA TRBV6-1 TGTGCCAGCAAACCCGTACCAACTAATGAAAAACTGTTTTTT CASKPVPTNEKLFF
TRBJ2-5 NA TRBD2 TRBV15 TGTGCCACCAGACCGTCGGGGGGGCAAGAGACCCAGTACTTC CATRPSGGQETQYF
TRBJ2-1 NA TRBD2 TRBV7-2 TGTGCCAGCAGCTCTACGGGACTAGCTTGGTTCTTC CASSSTGLAWFF
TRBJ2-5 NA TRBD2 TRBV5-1 TGCGCCAGCAGTTCGGGACTAGCTTTCGAGACCCAGTACTTC CASSSGLAFETQYF
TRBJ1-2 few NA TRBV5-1 TGCGCCAGCAGCCGAACCTTGGCACCGACAGATGGCTACACCTTC CASSRTLAPTDGYTF
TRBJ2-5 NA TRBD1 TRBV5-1 TGCGCCAGCAGCGGGGAGGGACAGGGAAGAGAGACCCAGTACTTC CASSGEGQGRETQYF
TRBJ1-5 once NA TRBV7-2 TGTGCCAGCAGCTTAACCCGTGGGGTACCCTGGCATTTT CASSLTRGVPWHF
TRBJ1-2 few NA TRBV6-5 TGTGCCAGCAGTCCACGACGGAACTATGGCTACACCTTC CASSPRRNYGYTF
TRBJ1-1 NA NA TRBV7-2 TGTGCCAGCAGCTTAGCGTACCGGAACACTGAAGCTTTCTTT CASSLAYRNTEAFF
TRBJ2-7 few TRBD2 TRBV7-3 TGTGCCAGCAGCTTATATGGTTCTAGCGGGGGGGCCGCGGGCGAGCAGTACTTC CASSLYGSSGGAAGEQYF
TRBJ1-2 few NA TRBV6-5 TGTGCCAGCAGTGCCGGACCCCTGGGAAGTTATGGCTACACCTTC CASSAGPLGSYGYTF
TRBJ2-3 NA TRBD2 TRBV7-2 TGTGCCAGCAGCTCCGGACTAGGGCGAACAGATACGCAGTATTTT CASSSGLGRTDTQYF
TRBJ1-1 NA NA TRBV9 TGTGCCAGCAGTTCAGGCGGAGGGGGTGAAGCTTTCTTT CASSSGGGGEAFF
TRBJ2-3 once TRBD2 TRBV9 TGTGCCAGCAGCTTCACCAGCGGGAGGGGAGGCACAGATACGCAGTATTTT CASSFTSGRGGTDTQYF
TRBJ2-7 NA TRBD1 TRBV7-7 TGTGCTAGCAGCCCCGGGACAGGAACCTACGAGCAGTACTTC CASSPGTGTYEQYF
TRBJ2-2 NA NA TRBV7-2 TGTGCCAGCAGCTTAAGGGGCTCGAACACCGGGGAGCTGTTTTTT CASSLRGSNTGELFF
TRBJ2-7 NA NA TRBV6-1 TGTGCCAGCAGCAGGGTTGGAGAGCAGTACTTC CASSRVGEQYF
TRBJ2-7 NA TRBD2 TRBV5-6 TGTGCCAGCAGCTTGGTAGCGGGAGTGTCCTACGAGCAGTACTTC CASSLVAGVSYEQYF
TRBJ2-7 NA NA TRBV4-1 TGCGCCAGCAGCCAACCCGCCTCGGGCGAGCAGTACTTC CASSQPASGEQYF
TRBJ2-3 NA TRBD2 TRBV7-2 TGTGCCAGCAGCTTAGTCGGGACTAGCGGCCCAGATACGCAGTATTTT CASSLVGTSGPDTQYF
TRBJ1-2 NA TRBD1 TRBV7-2 TGTGCCAGCAGCTTTACAGGGGCTAACTATGGCTACACCTTC CASSFTGANYGYTF
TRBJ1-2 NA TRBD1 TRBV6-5 TGTGCCAGCAGTTACGCGGGACAGGGTATTAATGGCTACACCTTC CASSYAGQGINGYTF
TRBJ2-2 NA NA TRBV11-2 TGTGCCAGCAGCTTAAGCGATCCCGACACCGGGGAGCTGTTTTTT CASSLSDPDTGELFF
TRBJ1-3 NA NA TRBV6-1 TGTGCCAGCAGTGGACAGATCCACTCTGGAAACACCATATATTTT CASSGQIHSGNTIYF
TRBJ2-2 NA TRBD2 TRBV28 TGTGCCAGCTTCCGGGAGGATGTCGGGGAGCTGTTTTTT CASFREDVGELFF
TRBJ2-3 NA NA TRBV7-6 TGTGCCAGCACCCCTCCTGGCGGTGTCGGGAGAACAAAGGATACGCAGTATTTT CASTPPGGVGRTKDTQYF
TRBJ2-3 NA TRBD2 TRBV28 TGTGCCAGCAGTCGTATCCCGACTAGCGGGAGTCAAGATACGCAGTATTTT CASSRIPTSGSQDTQYF
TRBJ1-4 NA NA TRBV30 TGTGCCTGGAGGCAGGGCCCAACTAATGAAAAACTGTTTTTT CAWRQGPTNEKLFF
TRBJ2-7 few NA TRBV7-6 TGTGCCAGCAGCTTAGGGACAGCTTATGAGCAGTACTTC CASSLGTAYEQYF
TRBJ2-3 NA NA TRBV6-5 TGTGCCAGCAGGGGTACAGGGACAGATACGCAGTATTTT CASRGTGTDTQYF
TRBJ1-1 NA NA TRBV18 TGTGCCAGCTCACCAGTCAATATCCGTCAACCCGCTGAAGCTTTCTTT CASSPVNIRQPAEAFF
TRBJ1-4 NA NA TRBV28 TGTGCCAGCAGCCAGGGACGGACTAATGAAAAACTGTTTTTT CASSQGRTNEKLFF
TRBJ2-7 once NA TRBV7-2 TGTGCCAGCAGCTTAGAACAGGACTACGAGCAGTACTTC CASSLEQDYEQYF
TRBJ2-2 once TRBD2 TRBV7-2 TGTGCCAGCAGCCTAAGACGGGACTATCCCAACACCGGGGAGCTGTTTTTT CASSLRRDYPNTGELFF
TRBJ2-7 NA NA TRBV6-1 TGTGCCAGCAGAATAAGCTACGAGCAGTACTTC CASRISYEQYF
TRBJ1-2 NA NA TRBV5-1 TGCGCCAGCAAGGGGGAGCCCTATGGCTACACCTTC CASKGEPYGYTF
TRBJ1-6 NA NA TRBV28 TGTGCCAGCAGTTTACCGTGGATTCCTAATTCACCCCTCCACTTT CASSLPWIPNSPLHF
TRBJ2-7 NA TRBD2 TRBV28 TGTGCCAGCACCTCGCTGGGGGGGAGGGGCAACTACGAGCAGTACTTC CASTSLGGRGNYEQYF
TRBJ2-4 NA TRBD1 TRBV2 TGTGCCAGCAGAGACAGGGGGGGAAACATTCAGTACTTC CASRDRGGNIQYF
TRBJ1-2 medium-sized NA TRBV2 TGTGCCAGCAGCGACGCGGCGGCGTATGGCTACACCTTC CASSDAAAYGYTF
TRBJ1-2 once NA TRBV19 TGTGCCAGTAGTATCCCCGCGGGGGGCAGCTATGGCTACACCTTC CASSIPAGGSYGYTF
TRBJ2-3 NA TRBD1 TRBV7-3 TGTGCCAGCAGCTTACAGGGGGCATCTTCAGATACGCAGTATTTT CASSLQGASSDTQYF
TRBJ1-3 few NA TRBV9 TGTGCCAGCAGCGTATCCGAGGGGCCCAGCTCTGGAAACACCATATATTTT CASSVSEGPSSGNTIYF
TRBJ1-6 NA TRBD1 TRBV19 TGTGCCAGTACCGCGAGGGGGCGAAATTCACCCCTCCACTTT CASTARGRNSPLHF
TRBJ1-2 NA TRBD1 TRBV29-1 TGCAGCGTCGGGGACAGATCAAACTATGGCTACACCTTC CSVGDRSNYGYTF